A selection of T cell receptor beta chains follows, all from one sample in a study of response to subunit inactivated influenza vaccine. TCRdb passed the RT-PCR reads through MiXCR, listing each CDR3 protein once. In the table there are 500,000 to 600,000 distinct CDR3 sequences, approximately 12% of which are singletons. The source was PBMCs from blood, collected around seven weeks after vaccination. These receptors were collected from a man aged 50 to 59 who received an inactivated influenza vaccine. The CDR3 runs from the conserved cysteine through the conserved F or W. The D gene is left open where the match is weak. The size entry is marked missing in some rows and otherwise reads once, few, many or a size class.

>TRBV12-3/TRBV12-4|many|TRBJ2-2|NA
CASSHPTGELFF
TGTGCCAGCAGTCACCCCACCGGGGAGCTGTTTTTT
>TRBV4-2|few|TRBJ1-3|NA
CASSLSRGDSGNTIYF
TGTGCCAGCAGCCTGTCCAGGGGTGACTCTGGAAACACCATATATTTT
>TRBV5-1|many|TRBJ2-5|TRBD2
CASSLGTSGGFETQYF
TGCGCCAGCAGCTTGGGCACTAGCGGGGGATTTGAGACCCAGTACTTC
>TRBV10-3|NA|TRBJ2-7|NA
CAIRMDYEQYF
TGTGCCATCAGGATGGACTACGAGCAGTACTTC
>TRBV20-1|few|TRBJ2-7|NA
CSARVFPTAGRVYEQYF
TGCAGTGCTAGAGTATTCCCCACGGCGGGGAGAGTCTACGAGCAGTACTTC
>TRBV20-1|NA|TRBJ2-5|TRBD2
CSASVAGGSQETQYF
TGCAGTGCTAGCGTGGCGGGGGGGAGCCAAGAGACCCAGTACTTC
>TRBV20-1|NA|TRBJ2-2|NA
CSARPHRRTQYGELFF
TGCAGTGCTAGACCTCATCGTCGGACGCAATACGGGGAGCTGTTTTTT
>TRBV28|NA|TRBJ1-4|NA
CASSQPGDGNEKLFF
TGTGCCAGCAGTCAACCCGGGGACGGTAATGAAAAACTGTTTTTT
>TRBV9|NA|TRBJ2-2|TRBD2
CASSVSGRPGTGELFF
TGTGCCAGCAGCGTTAGCGGGAGGCCGGGCACCGGGGAGCTGTTTTTT
>TRBV7-9|NA|TRBJ1-2|TRBD1
CASSSPTGRGTYGGYTF
TGTGCCAGCAGCTCTCCGACGGGCAGGGGGACCTACGGTGGCTACACCTTC
>TRBV24-1|many|TRBJ1-1|NA
CATSDGSGITEAFF
TGTGCCACCAGTGATGGGTCAGGAATTACTGAAGCTTTCTTT
>TRBV7-2|few|TRBJ2-3|TRBD2
CASSSRDWTSPDTQYF
TGTGCCAGCAGCTCCCGAGATTGGACTAGTCCCGATACGCAGTATTTT
>TRBV7-9|few|TRBJ1-1|TRBD1
CASSRQGADTEAFF
TGTGCCAGCAGCAGACAGGGCGCGGACACTGAAGCTTTCTTT
>TRBV5-1|many|TRBJ1-1|NA
CASSLEGGGNTEAFF
TGCGCCAGCAGCTTGGAGGGGGGAGGGAACACTGAAGCTTTCTTT
>TRBV5-1|NA|TRBJ2-1|TRBD2
CASSLVSGRAAYNEQFF
TGCGCCAGCAGCCTGGTGAGCGGGAGGGCCGCCTACAATGAGCAGTTCTTC
>TRBV11-2|NA|TRBJ1-1|NA
CASSSTGRNTEAFF
TGTGCCAGCAGCTCGACAGGCCGGAACACTGAAGCTTTCTTT
>TRBV11-2|NA|TRBJ2-3|NA
CASSLGGGPRLDTQYF
TGTGCCAGCAGCTTAGGTGGAGGACCCCGGCTTGATACGCAGTATTTT
>TRBV7-6|many|TRBJ2-5|NA
CASSLRSPSNQETQYF
TGTGCCAGCAGCTTAAGATCCCCCAGTAACCAAGAGACCCAGTACTTC
>TRBV24-1|many|TRBJ2-3|NA
CATSDWSRGRGGDTQYF
TGTGCCACCAGTGATTGGAGCAGGGGGCGCGGGGGAGATACGCAGTATTTT
>TRBV4-3|NA|TRBJ2-1|TRBD2
CASSQGFGSGTANEQFF
TGCGCCAGCAGCCAAGGGTTCGGTAGCGGGACCGCTAATGAGCAGTTCTTC
>TRBV28|few|TRBJ2-5|NA
CASSFSRRRGAGETQYF
TGTGCCAGCAGTTTTAGTAGGAGGAGGGGGGCCGGAGAGACCCAGTACTTC
>TRBV20-1|NA|TRBJ1-1|NA
CRLAAGTNTEAFF
TGCAGATTGGCGGCAGGGACGAACACTGAAGCTTTCTTT
>TRBV5-1|few|TRBJ1-3|NA
CASSPRGFSGNTIYF
TGCGCCAGCAGCCCCAGAGGATTCTCTGGAAACACCATATATTTT
>TRBV29-1|NA|TRBJ2-1|NA
CSVGPRTGLNEQFF
TGCAGCGTTGGGCCCCGGACGGGACTCAATGAGCAGTTCTTC
>TRBV18|many|TRBJ2-3|TRBD1
CASSPTPGQGAGTDTQYF
TGTGCCAGCTCACCCACACCGGGACAGGGGGCCGGCACAGATACGCAGTATTTT
>TRBV20-1|few|TRBJ2-1|NA
CSAPNQGKGSYNEQFF
TGCAGTGCTCCCAACCAGGGGAAGGGCTCCTACAATGAGCAGTTCTTC
>TRBV7-2|NA|TRBJ1-6|TRBD1
CASSLGGTAYSPLHF
TGTGCCAGCAGCTTAGGAGGGACAGCTTATTCACCCCTCCACTTT
>TRBV6-5|NA|TRBJ1-5|NA
CASSLRDGPIQPQHF
TGTGCCAGCAGTCTCCGGGACGGCCCTATTCAGCCCCAGCATTTT
>TRBV4-2|NA|TRBJ2-7|NA
CASSQGRTGTFFYEQYF
TGTGCCAGCAGCCAAGGCCGGACCGGGACATTCTTCTACGAGCAGTACTTC
>TRBV5-5|few|TRBJ2-2|NA
CASRFVYGTGELFF
TGTGCCAGCCGCTTTGTTTACGGCACCGGGGAGCTGTTTTTT
>TRBV28|few|TRBJ2-5|NA
CATLSGGQETQYF
TGTGCCACTTTATCCGGGGGCCAAGAGACCCAGTACTTC
>TRBV20-1|NA|TRBJ2-7|NA
CSAEGVLAEGYEQYF
TGCAGTGCCGAGGGGGTGTTAGCGGAGGGCTACGAGCAGTACTTC
>TRBV15|NA|TRBJ1-5|NA
CATSRGHQPQHF
TGTGCCACCAGCAGAGGCCATCAGCCCCAGCATTTT
>TRBV12-3/TRBV12-4|many|TRBJ1-5|TRBD1
CASSPGQGHFSNQPQHF
TGTGCCAGCAGCCCGGGACAGGGACATTTTAGCAATCAGCCCCAGCATTTT
>TRBV11-2|few|TRBJ2-7|TRBD2
CASSHPGGIAQTRIYEQYF
TGTGCCAGCAGCCATCCGGGGGGTATAGCTCAAACGAGGATCTACGAGCAGTACTTC
>TRBV20-1|NA|TRBJ2-1|TRBD1
CSARPAGTGSYKGQFF
TGCAGTGCTAGGCCTGCCGGGACAGGCTCCTACAAAGGGCAGTTCTTC
>TRBV14|NA|TRBJ2-1|TRBD2
CASSQGKVAGEQFF
TGTGCCAGCAGCCAAGGGAAAGTAGCGGGTGAGCAGTTCTTC
>TRBV4-1|NA|TRBJ2-7|NA
CASSRSGGDEQYF
TGCGCCAGCAGCCGTTCGGGTGGCGACGAGCAGTACTTC
>TRBV20-1|NA|TRBJ2-7|NA
CSARDYQGRDYEQYF
TGCAGTGCTAGAGATTACCAAGGGCGGGACTACGAGCAGTACTTC
>TRBV5-1|few|TRBJ1-6|TRBD1
CASSYMGQNNSPLHF
TGCGCCAGCAGCTACATGGGACAGAATAATTCACCCCTCCACTTT
>TRBV19|NA|TRBJ2-7|NA
CASSMDPTVYEQYF
TGTGCCAGTAGTATGGACCCGACAGTCTACGAGCAGTACTTC
>TRBV30|NA|TRBJ2-7|TRBD2
CAWSTTTSGRPYEQYF
TGTGCCTGGAGTACAACGACTAGCGGGAGGCCCTACGAGCAGTACTTC
>TRBV3-1|many|TRBJ2-1|TRBD2
CASSQMTSGGASNEQFF
TGTGCCAGCAGCCAGATGACTAGCGGGGGGGCGAGCAATGAGCAGTTCTTC
>TRBV2|few|TRBJ2-7|TRBD1
CASSADRAFEQYF
TGTGCCAGCAGCGCGGACAGGGCGTTCGAGCAGTACTTC
>TRBV6-5|NA|TRBJ2-7|NA
CASSYLDRPYEQYF
TGTGCCAGCAGTTACCTCGACAGACCCTACGAGCAGTACTTC
>TRBV7-2|few|TRBJ2-7|NA
CASSLALQQNRPYEQYF
TGTGCCAGCAGCTTAGCGCTACAGCAAAATCGACCCTACGAGCAGTACTTC
>TRBV12-3/TRBV12-4|few|TRBJ2-2|NA
CASSQSTTGELFF
TGTGCCAGCAGTCAATCGACCACCGGGGAGCTGTTTTTT
>TRBV20-1|NA|TRBJ2-7|TRBD2
CSARVRSGRDSYEQYF
TGCAGTGCTAGGGTGAGAAGCGGGAGGGACTCTTACGAGCAGTACTTC
>TRBV20-1|NA|TRBJ2-7|TRBD2
CCARGLAGYNYEQYF
TGCTGTGCTAGAGGGCTAGCGGGCTATAACTACGAGCAGTACTTC
>TRBV28|NA|TRBJ2-1|TRBD2
CASSSPGLADNEQFF
TGTGCCAGCAGTTCCCCCGGACTAGCCGACAATGAGCAGTTCTTC
>TRBV10-2|few|TRBJ1-1|NA
CASSEQGWTEAFF
TGCGCCAGCAGTGAGCAGGGATGGACTGAAGCTTTCTTT
>TRBV20-1|many|TRBJ2-1|TRBD2
CSAIRLAGFLDEQFF
TGCAGTGCGATAAGACTAGCGGGATTTCTAGATGAGCAGTTCTTC
>TRBV7-9|few|TRBJ2-2|TRBD2
CASSRQRENTGELFF
TGTGCCAGCAGCCGGCAGCGGGAGAACACCGGGGAGCTGTTTTTT
>TRBV3-1|few|TRBJ2-3|NA
CASSFPPGDTQYF
TGTGCCAGCAGCTTCCCTCCCGGAGATACGCAGTATTTT
>TRBV2|NA|TRBJ2-2|NA
CATRADSSNTGELFF
TGTGCCACCAGGGCGGACAGTTCGAACACCGGGGAGCTGTTTTTT
>TRBV2|many|TRBJ2-7|NA
CASTLPGGATYEQYF
TGTGCCAGCACCCTACCAGGGGGGGCAACCTACGAGCAGTACTTC
>TRBV10-3|NA|TRBJ2-1|TRBD2
CAISEKLAGGYNEQFF
TGTGCCATCAGTGAGAAGTTAGCGGGAGGCTACAATGAGCAGTTCTTC